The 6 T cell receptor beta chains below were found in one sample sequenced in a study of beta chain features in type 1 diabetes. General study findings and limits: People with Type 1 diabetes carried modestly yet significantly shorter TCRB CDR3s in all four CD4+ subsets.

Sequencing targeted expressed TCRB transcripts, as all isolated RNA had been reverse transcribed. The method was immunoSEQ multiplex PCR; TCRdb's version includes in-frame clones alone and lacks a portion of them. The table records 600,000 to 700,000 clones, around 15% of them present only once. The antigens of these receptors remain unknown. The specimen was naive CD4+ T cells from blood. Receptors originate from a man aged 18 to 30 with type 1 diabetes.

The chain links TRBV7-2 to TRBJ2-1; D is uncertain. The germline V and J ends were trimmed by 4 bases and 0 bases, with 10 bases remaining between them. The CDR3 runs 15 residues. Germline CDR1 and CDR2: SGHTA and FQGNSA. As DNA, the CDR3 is TGTGCCAGCAGCTCCGGGCCCAGCTCCTACAATGAGCAGTTCTTC. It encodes CASSSGPSSYNEQFF.

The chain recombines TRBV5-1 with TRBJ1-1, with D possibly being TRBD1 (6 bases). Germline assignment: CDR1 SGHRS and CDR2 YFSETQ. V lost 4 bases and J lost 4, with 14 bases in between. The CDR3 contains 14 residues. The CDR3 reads CASSTDPQGTEAFF. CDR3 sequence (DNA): TGCGCCAGCAGCACTGATCCACAGGGCACTGAAGCTTTCTTT.

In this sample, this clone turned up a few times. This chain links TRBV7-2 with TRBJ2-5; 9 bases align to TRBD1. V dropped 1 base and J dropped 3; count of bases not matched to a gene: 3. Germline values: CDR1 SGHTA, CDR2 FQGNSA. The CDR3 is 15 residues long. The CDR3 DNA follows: TGTGCCAGCAGCTTAGTGTGGGACAGGGAAGAGACCCAGTACTTC. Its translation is CASSLVWDREETQYF.

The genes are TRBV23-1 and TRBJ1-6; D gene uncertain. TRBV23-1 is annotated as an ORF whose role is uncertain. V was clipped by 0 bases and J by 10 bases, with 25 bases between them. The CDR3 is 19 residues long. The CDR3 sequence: CASSQSRLQVGRNGSPLHF. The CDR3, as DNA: TGCGCCAGCAGTCAATCGAGGCTCCAGGTGGGCCGTAATGGGTCACCCCTCCACTTT.

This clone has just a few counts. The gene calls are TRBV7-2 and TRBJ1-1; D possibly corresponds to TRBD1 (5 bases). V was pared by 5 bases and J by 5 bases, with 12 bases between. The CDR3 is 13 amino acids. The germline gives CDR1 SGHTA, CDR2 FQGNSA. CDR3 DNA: TGTGCCAGCAGCCGACAAGAGGGGACTGAAGCTTTCTTT. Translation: CASSRQEGTEAFF.

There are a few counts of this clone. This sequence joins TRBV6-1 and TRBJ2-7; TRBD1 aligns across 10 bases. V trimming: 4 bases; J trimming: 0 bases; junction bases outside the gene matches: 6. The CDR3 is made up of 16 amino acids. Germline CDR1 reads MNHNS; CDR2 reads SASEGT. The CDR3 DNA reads TGTGCCAGCAGTGCCTGGGACAGGGGTCCCTCCTACGAGCAGTACTTC. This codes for CASSAWDRGPSYEQYF.